This record concerns one T cell receptor (beta chain) sequence. Its antigen is unidentified. This entry comes from a study of vaccination effects on CD4 cells after COVID-19. In the study overall: Specimens were obtained from a couple of convalescent patients 16 days and one week prior to vaccination.

The culture ran for about 11 days, and then CD4+ T cells were isolated. Infection dated between March and December 2020, before the Alpha, Beta and Delta variants reached the United States. CDR1 SGHTA and CDR2 FQGTGA come from the germline V gene. The length of the CDR3 is 14 residues. V gave up 3 bases and J gave up 1 base, with 8 bases separating them. The assay was immunoSEQ multiplex PCR, and TCRdb's table has in-frame clones only and misses some. In the table there are roughly 68,000 clones, under 85% of which are singletons. The clonotype was recovered from a human donor who had a prior SARS-CoV-2 infection. The starting material was CD4+ T cells from PBMCs cultured without peptide, obtained before COVID-19 vaccination. V is TRBV7-3 and J is TRBJ2-3; TRBD2 is a possible D gene (6 bases). The CDR3 nucleotides read TGTGCCAGCAGCTTTAGACTAGGCACAGATACGCAGTATTTT. Translation gives CASSFRLGTDTQYF.